These 13 T cell receptor beta chains originate from one sample sequenced in a study of T cell responses to AZD1222 COVID-19 vaccine. Sequenced by immunoSEQ multiplex PCR; TCRdb stores in-frame clones only, minus some. Here the sample spans around 130,000 clones, 70% to 90% being singletons. Here the sequenced sample was peripheral blood, taken on day 0 of AZD1222 vaccination. These receptors originate from an adult in good health.

In this sample, this clone turned up a few times. The chain combines TRBV19 with TRBJ2-5, with D possibly matching TRBD1 (5 bases). Germline V lookup: CDR1 LNHDA, CDR2 SQIVND (reference sequence). The V end was cut by 4 bases, the J end by 5 bases, with 11 bases between. The CDR3 is 13 residues long. The CDR3 region is CASSTGNGETQYF. The CDR3, as DNA: TGTGCCAGTAGTACAGGGAATGGGGAGACCCAGTACTTC.

J is TRBJ1-4 and V is TRBV6-5; 7 bases line up with TRBD1. V lost 0 bases, J lost 4 bases, and 5 bases stayed unmatched. Germline loops: CDR1 MNHEY, CDR2 SVGAGI. The CDR3 loop spans 16 amino acids. The DNA of the CDR3 is TGTGCCAGCAGTTACTCCTCCGGGACAGTTAATGAAAAACTGTTTTTT. Its translation: CASSYSSGTVNEKLFF.

This clone has only a few counts. V gene TRBV6-1 combines with J gene TRBJ2-1, with D uncertain. The V end was cut by 2 bases, the J end by 9 bases, with 20 bases between. Germline V gene data show CDR1 as MNHNS and CDR2 as SASEGT. The CDR3 sequence is 16 residues long. The CDR3: CASSEIVGRSNGEQFF. CDR3 nucleotide sequence: TGTGCCAGCAGTGAAATCGTAGGACGTTCCAATGGTGAGCAGTTCTTC.

This chain joins TRBV7-6 and TRBJ1-1; D not resolved. V lost 2 bases and J 5 bases, leaving 12 bases between the germline ends. CDR3 size: 14 residues. In germline, CDR1 is SGHVS, CDR2 FNYEAQ. The CDR3 region has the DNA TGTGCCAGCAGCTTAAATTCGGATGGGACTGAAGCTTTCTTT. It encodes CASSLNSDGTEAFF.

The V call is TRBV5-4, the J call TRBJ2-1, with D maybe TRBD2 (6 bases). CDR1 and CDR2 from the germline V gene are SGHNT and YYREEE (reference sequence). CDR3 length equals 15 residues. The ends were cut back, 4 bases at V and 0 bases at J, with 11 bases in the middle. The CDR3 sequence is CASSRDLSSYNEQFF. CDR3 bases: TGTGCCAGCAGCCGGGACTTAAGCTCCTACAATGAGCAGTTCTTC.

This chain connects TRBV4-3 to TRBJ2-1; D call uncertain. This CDR3 region has 17 residues. In germline, CDR1 is LGHNA, CDR2 YSLEER. Trimming removed 2 bases from V and 0 bases from J, with 14 bases in between. In DNA form, the CDR3 reads TGCGCCAGCAGCCAACGCCCTATTGCGGCCTCCTACAATGAGCAGTTCTTC. Protein sequence: CASSQRPIAASYNEQFF.

The V call is TRBV7-2, the J call TRBJ2-2; D ambiguous. V was shortened by 1 base and J by 5 bases, with 11 bases between the two germline ends. Germline CDR1 SGHTA, CDR2 FQGNSA. The CDR3 runs 15 residues. The CDR3 is CASSLVWGNTGELFF. DNA of the CDR3: TGTGCCAGCAGCTTAGTTTGGGGTAATACCGGGGAGCTGTTTTTT.

To note about this clone: This sample also contains other DNA sequences that code for the same CDR3. The chain is built from TRBV5-1 and TRBJ2-7, with unresolved D. V gave up 3 bases and J gave up 0 bases, with 1 base separating them. This CDR3 contains 11 residues. Germline lookup yields CDR1 SGHRS and CDR2 YFSETQ. The CDR3, as DNA: TGCGCCAGCAGCTCCTCCTACGAGCAGTACTTC. Its translation is CASSSSYEQYF.

The chain combines TRBV24-1 with TRBJ1-2; TRBD1 might be the D (6 bases). CDR1 is KGHDR, CDR2 SFDVKD, per germline. The V end lost 6 bases, the J end lost 7 bases, and 11 bases lay between the germline ends. The CDR3 spans 12 residues. CDR3: CATSLDSRGYTF. CDR3 sequence (DNA): TGTGCCACCAGTTTGGACAGTCGTGGCTACACCTTC.

This clone has just one count. The chain couples TRBV6-5 to TRBJ2-5; TRBD2 matches at 7 bases. The germline gives CDR1 MNHEY, CDR2 SVGAGI. CDR3 length: 14 residues. With 7 bases clipped from V and 7 bases from J, the junction kept 12 bases outside the gene matches. The CDR3 coding sequence is TGTGCCAGCACCTGGGGGGGGTTAGTAGGGACCCAGTACTTC. It translates to CASTWGGLVGTQYF.

This rearrangement joins TRBV7-9 to TRBJ1-3, with unresolved D. V was cut by 5 bases and J by 4 bases, with 15 bases left in between. Germline V gives CDR1 SEHNR, CDR2 FQNEAQ (reference sequence). The CDR3 has 15 amino acids. CDR3 sequence (DNA): TGTGCCAGCAGCCCTCCACCCCGGTACGGAAACACCATATATTTT. It yields the protein CASSPPPRYGNTIYF.

J is TRBJ2-3 and V is TRBV5-1; D perhaps matches TRBD1 (6 bases). The CDR3 is made up of 16 amino acids. CDR1 and CDR2 (germline): SGHRS, YFSETQ. V was pared by 0 bases and J by 3 bases, with 14 bases between. In DNA form, the CDR3 reads TGCGCCAGCAGCTTGGCCACCGCAGGGGAAACAGATACGCAGTATTTT. This encodes CASSLATAGETDTQYF.

This chain uses TRBV28 with TRBJ1-5, with 7 bases fitting TRBD1. This CDR3 comprises 15 residues. Unmatched junction bases numbered 4, after V lost 4 bases and J lost 1 base. Germline loops: CDR1 MDHEN, CDR2 SYDVKM. The CDR3 DNA sequence: TGTGCCAGCAGTTCCGGGACAGCAAGCAATCAGCCCCAGCATTTT. Translating gives CASSSGTASNQPQHF. The variable domain in full, completed from reference TRBV28 and TRBJ1-5, reads DVKVTQSSRYLVKRTGEKVFLECVQDMDHENMFWYRQDPGLGLRLIYFSYDVKMKEKGDIPEGYSVSREKKERFSLILESASTNQTSMYLCASSSGTASNQPQHFGDGTRLSIL.